Described below is a single T cell receptor (beta chain) sequence and its context. Its antigen is still unknown. The sample is drawn from a study of cytomegalovirus exposure and HLA in healthy donors. About the research overall: Among the roughly 400 genotyped donors, 81% were placed in the Caucasian-associated ancestry cluster. Findings of the study overall: Excluded: some indistinguishable V segments such as TRBV6-2 and TRBV6-3.

The CDR3 is 15 amino acids. V lost 3 bases to trimming and J lost 4 bases, with 14 bases between them. Germline values: CDR1 SGHTA, CDR2 FQGNSA. Both 60 Vbeta primers and 13 Jbeta primers went into the PCR. Method: immunoSEQ multiplex PCR; TCRdb's copy keeps in-frame clones and lacks some. Of 150,000 to 200,000 clones listed, roughly 72% are singletons. Sequencing was performed on PBMCs. The source of this sequence is a woman aged 40 to 50 in good health and CMV-seronegative. V gene TRBV7-2 combines with J gene TRBJ2-3, with a weak D call TRBD2 (5 bases). The CDR3 loop reads CASSFAGNVADTQYF. CDR3 DNA: TGTGCCAGCAGCTTCGCCGGGAATGTAGCAGATACGCAGTATTTT.